Below are 11 T cell receptor beta chains sequenced from a single sample in a study of shared clonotypes between healthy human individuals. Libraries were prepared by immunoSEQ multiplex PCR; TCRdb keeps only in-frame clonotypes and omits some of them. The sample has about 490,000 clones, 81% seen once. Specimen: PBMCs. The receptors were sampled from a middle-aged woman in good health. Some clones in this sample may be carry-over from other donors' samples.

This clone came up many times. The chain carries TRBV6-4 and TRBJ2-3; 8 bases match TRBD2. V was clipped by 5 bases and J by 3 bases; unmatched bases: 4. This CDR3 contains 14 residues. CDR1 and CDR2 from the germline V gene are MRHNA and SNTAGT. The chain's CDR3 is CASSKQRETDTQYF. The CDR3, as DNA: TGTGCCAGCAGTAAGCAGCGGGAGACAGATACGCAGTATTTT.

V gene TRBV13 combines with J gene TRBJ2-7; 13 bases align to TRBD2. CDR1 and CDR2 (germline): PRHDT, FYEKMQ (reference sequence). CDR3 length: 16 residues. J lost 7 bases, V lost 5 bases, and 11 bases had no gene match. The DNA of the CDR3 is TGTGCCAGCAGCCATGGACTAGCGGGAGCGTTGGGTGAGCAGTACTTC. It translates to CASSHGLAGALGEQYF.

Of note for this clone: A far larger clone is off by one base, so a read error is likely. Other nucleotide sequences in the sample specify the same CDR3. The chain links TRBV15 to TRBJ2-1; 8 bases agree with TRBD2. Germline V gene lookup returns CDR1 LNHNV and CDR2 YYDKDF (reference sequence). The CDR3 loop spans 15 amino acids. Trimming removed 5 bases from V and 0 bases from J; junction bases left unmatched: 3. The CDR3 loop is CATSGTSGSYNEQFF. In nucleotides, the CDR3 is TGTGCCACCAGCGGTACTAGCGGCTCCTACAATGAGCAGTTCTTC.

This chain links TRBV7-6 with TRBJ2-1; 8 bases are a match to TRBD2. The CDR3 sequence is 16 residues long. J was trimmed by 5 bases and V by 5 bases; bases with no gene match: 11. CDR1 and CDR2 (germline): SGHVS, FNYEAQ. The CDR3 DNA reads TGTGCCAGCAGCGTACGAGATGGCGGGAGGCACAATGAGCAGTTCTTC. It translates to CASSVRDGGRHNEQFF.

This sequence joins TRBV30 and TRBJ2-2; TRBD2 agrees at 7 bases. The CDR3 consists of 15 residues. CDR1 is GTSNPN, CDR2 SVGIG, per germline (reference sequence). Losses at the gene ends were 5 bases for V and 5 bases for J; bases not matched to a gene: 11. CDR3 nucleotides: TGTGCCTGGGGCCCGGGACTACTAGGGACCGGGGAGCTGTTTTTT. Translating gives CAWGPGLLGTGELFF.

Note on this clone: A read error likely explains this, since a far larger clone differs by one base. The chain links TRBV18 to TRBJ1-5; no firm D call. V dropped 4 bases and J dropped 0 bases, with 13 bases sitting between them. Germline values: CDR1 KGHSH, CDR2 LQKENI. The CDR3 has 16 amino acids. CDR3 sequence (DNA): TGTGCCAGCTCACAAAACGAAGCATATAGCAATCAGCCCCAGCATTTT. Translating it yields CASSQNEAYSNQPQHF.

This clone was detected a few times. The rearrangement joins TRBV7-6 to TRBJ1-1; D is possibly TRBD1 (5 bases). The CDR3 has 12 amino acids. Trimming took 6 bases from V and 10 from J, leaving 15 bases between them. Germline V gene lookup returns CDR1 SGHVS and CDR2 FNYEAQ. CDR3 region: CASSTMGGGAFF. The CDR3 DNA follows: TGTGCCAGCAGTACCATGGGCGGGGGAGCTTTCTTT.

The chain has TRBV7-3 and TRBJ2-7, with 7 bases matching TRBD2. Germline CDR1 is SGHTA and CDR2 is FQGTGA. CDR3 size: 15 residues. The J segment lost 4 bases and the V segment lost 2 bases, leaving 8 bases of the junction unmatched. CDR3 region: CASSLYAGVGYEQYF. The CDR3 nucleotides are TGTGCCAGCAGCTTATATGCGGGAGTTGGGTACGAGCAGTACTTC.

V usage is TRBV4-1 and J usage is TRBJ2-2; possibly TRBD1 for D (8 bases). CDR1 MGHRA and CDR2 YSYEKL come from the germline V gene. V lost 3 bases to trimming and J lost 5 bases, with 16 bases between them. The CDR3 covers 16 residues. In nucleotides, the CDR3 is TGCGCCAGCAGCCATGCAGACAGGGGAGGGACCGGGGAGCTGTTTTTT. It encodes CASSHADRGGTGELFF.

This clone has only one observation. This sequence is one base from a far larger clone and is likely a read error. The chain joins TRBV7-9 to TRBJ2-5, with unresolved D. This CDR3 is built from 13 residues. CDR1 and CDR2 from the germline V gene are SEHNR and FQNEAQ (reference sequence). Trimming removed 5 bases at V and 5 bases at J, with 12 bases between. The CDR3 sequence: CASSRNGLETQYF. The CDR3, as DNA: TGTGCCAGCAGCCGCAACGGGTTGGAGACCCAGTACTTC.

The chain is built from TRBV28 and TRBJ1-3; 9 bases map to TRBD1. J gave up 4 bases and V 6 bases, and 10 bases lay outside the gene matches. Germline CDR1 is MDHEN and CDR2 is SYDVKM. The CDR3 length is 16 residues. The CDR3 coding sequence is TGTGCCAGCAGCCCTGGGACAGGGATCCCCGGAAACACCATATATTTT. Translated, it gives CASSPGTGIPGNTIYF.